This is a list of T cell receptor beta chains from one sample in a study of cytomegalovirus exposure and HLA in healthy donors. Data came from immunoSEQ multiplex PCR; TCRdb stores just in-frame clones and leaves some out. The sample lists roughly 92,000 clones, 80% occurring once. The sample was PBMCs. The receptors originated from a woman aged 45-59 years in good health and CMV-seropositive. The CDR3 runs from the conserved cysteine through the conserved F or W. D genes are given only for firm matches. The size entry is marked missing in some rows and otherwise reads once, few, many or a size class.

. few TRBJ1-1 TRBV5-6 TGTGCCAGCAGCTTGGCCCTACAGGGCACTGAAGCTTTCTTT CASSLALQGTEAFF
TRBD1 . TRBJ1-2 TRBV11-3 TGTGCCAGCAGCTTTGGACAGGGAGGTTCCTATGGCTACACCTTC CASSFGQGGSYGYTF
TRBD1 . TRBJ1-1 TRBV9 TGTGCCAGCAGCGTAGGGACAGGCGGGACTACTGAAGCTTTCTTT CASSVGTGGTTEAFF
. . TRBJ2-2 TRBV9 TGTGCCAGCAGCTCCCTCACAGGGTTAACCGGGGAGCTGTTTTTT CASSSLTGLTGELFF
. . TRBJ1-5 TRBV21-1 TGTGCCAGCAGCAATACCGGGACAGGGGAGGGTGGGCCCCAGCATTTT CASSNTGTGEGGPQHF
TRBD1 once TRBJ2-7 TRBV18 TGTGCCAGCTCCATAAAGACAGGGTCTGACAAAGATGAGCAGTACTTC CASSIKTGSDKDEQYF
. . TRBJ2-3 TRBV6-6 TGTGCCAGCAGCCTAACCCTAAGCACAGATACGCAGTATTTT CASSLTLSTDTQYF
. once TRBJ2-5 TRBV5-4 TGTGCCAGCAGCGGTACAACGGAGACCCAGTACTTC CASSGTTETQYF
TRBD2 few TRBJ2-3 TRBV6-6 TGTGCCAGCAGTCCCGGGACTAGCGGGACTGGAGATACGCAGTATTTT CASSPGTSGTGDTQYF
TRBD1 . TRBJ1-1 TRBV6-5 TGTGCCAGCAGCAGGACAGGACCGAACACTGAAGCTTTCTTT CASSRTGPNTEAFF
. . TRBJ2-3 TRBV6-5 TGTGCCAGCAGCCCCTGGGGGACAACGCAGTATTTT CASSPWGTTQYF
TRBD2 . TRBJ2-5 TRBV10-1 TGCGCCAGCAGTCTTTTAGCGGGAGACCCCCAAGAGACCCAGTACTTC CASSLLAGDPQETQYF
. . TRBJ1-5 TRBV7-8 TGTGCCAGCAATCCTTTTAGGGGGAGCAATCAGCCCCAGCATTTT CASNPFRGSNQPQHF
TRBD1 few TRBJ1-1 TRBV4-1 TGCGCCAGCAGCCGGATACAGGGGGAAGTGAACACTGAAGCTTTCTTT CASSRIQGEVNTEAFF
TRBD2 . TRBJ2-1 TRBV11-3 TGTGCCAGCAGCAAAAGGCTACTAGCGGGCCTAGGGGGTGAGCAGTTCTTC CASSKRLLAGLGGEQFF
. . TRBJ2-7 TRBV9 TGTGCCAGCAGCAGCGAGGGAAGCGGTGACAACTCCTACGAGCAGTACTTC CASSSEGSGDNSYEQYF
TRBD1 . TRBJ1-1 TRBV6-5 TGTGCCGGAGTATTAGTACAGGGGTCTGAAGCTTTCTTT CAGVLVQGSEAFF
. . TRBJ2-4 TRBV5-4 TGTGCCAGCAGCTTGGATAGGGGTCAAGAGTACTTC CASSLDRGQEYF
. . TRBJ2-1 TRBV19 TGTGCCAGTAGTAGAGGGACTGCCAATGAGCAGTTCTTC CASSRGTANEQFF
TRBD2 . TRBJ2-1 TRBV6-1 TGTGCCAGCAGTGAGCTAGCGGGAGCTTACAATGAGCAGTTCTTC CASSELAGAYNEQFF
. . TRBJ2-2 TRBV11-2 TGTGCCAGCAGCTTAATCAGGGACACCGGGGAGCTGTTTTTT CASSLIRDTGELFF
TRBD1 . TRBJ1-1 TRBV6-1 TGTGCCAGCCAGGGACAGGGTACCACTGAAGCTTTCTTT CASQGQGTTEAFF
. . TRBJ2-5 TRBV7-3 TGTGCCAGCAGCTCTAGCTACCAAGAGACCCAGTACTTC CASSSSYQETQYF
. . TRBJ2-2 TRBV7-8 TGTGCCAGCAGCTACAGGGTCGGGGAGCTGTTTTTT CASSYRVGELFF
. . TRBJ1-6 TRBV5-6 TGTGCCAGCAGCTTCGCCAGTGCCTATAATTCACCCCTCCACTTT CASSFASAYNSPLHF
TRBD2 . TRBJ2-1 TRBV10-1 TGCGCCAGCAGTGGGTCTGGGCGGGAGGGTGAGCAGTTCTTC CASSGSGREGEQFF
TRBD2 . TRBJ2-5 TRBV5-4 TGTGCCGGCAGCTTACTCGGACTAGACCTACAAGAGACCCAGTACTTC CAGSLLGLDLQETQYF
. . TRBJ1-1 TRBV18 TGTGCCAGCTCACCATTTGAATCCCCAGGTGGAGGCACTGAAGCTTTCTTT CASSPFESPGGGTEAFF
TRBD1 . TRBJ1-5 TRBV10-3 TGTGCCATCAGTGACCTTGGGACAGCAAATCAGCCCCAGCATTTT CAISDLGTANQPQHF
. . TRBJ2-3 TRBV18 TGTGCCAGCTCACCCCTGTCGGGGGGCCGCACAGATACGCAGTATTTT CASSPLSGGRTDTQYF
TRBD1 . TRBJ2-2 TRBV2 TGTGCCAGCAGTGTAAGTCCCGGGACAGGGACCGAGCTGTTTTTT CASSVSPGTGTELFF
. . TRBJ2-2 TRBV6-6 TGTGCCAGCAGTACAACAGGGGAGGTGACCGGGGAGCTGTTTTTT CASSTTGEVTGELFF
. . TRBJ2-2 TRBV2 TGTGCCAGCAGTGAACCTGGGCAGTACACCGGGGAGCTGTTTTTT CASSEPGQYTGELFF
. . TRBJ2-3 TRBV4-1 TGCGCCAGCAGCCAACTTTATACAGATACGCAGTATTTT CASSQLYTDTQYF
. . TRBJ1-4 TRBV4-1 TGCGCCAGCAGCCAAGGAGCCCCAAACTCGGGTGAAAAACTGTTTTTT CASSQGAPNSGEKLFF
TRBD2 . TRBJ2-1 TRBV30 TGTGCCTGGAGTGGTTGGGGGGGTAGTGAGCAGTTCTTC CAWSGWGGSEQFF
. . TRBJ2-3 TRBV4-1 TGCGCCAGCAGCCAAGATGGCAGGAGCACAGATACGCAGTATTTT CASSQDGRSTDTQYF
TRBD2 . TRBJ2-1 TRBV7-6 TGTGCCAGCAGCCCCCCGGGGGGACCCGACAATGAGCAGTTCTTC CASSPPGGPDNEQFF
. . TRBJ2-3 TRBV18 TGTGCCAGCTCACCGGTGGATAACTACCCGATCGTGGATACGCAGTATTTT CASSPVDNYPIVDTQYF
. . TRBJ2-7 TRBV6-1 TGTGCCAGCAGTAAGGGACAATCCGAGCAGTACTTC CASSKGQSEQYF
TRBD1 . TRBJ1-1 TRBV30 TGTGCCTGGATTACCGGGACAGGGGGCGTTTTCGCTGAAGCTTTCTTT CAWITGTGGVFAEAFF
. . TRBJ1-1 TRBV27 TGTGCCAGCAGTTTATTGTCTTACACTGAAGCTTTCTTT CASSLLSYTEAFF
. . TRBJ2-7 TRBV29-1 TGCAGCGCCTCAGGTGGGGGGGCGGCCGGCTACGAGCAGTACTTC CSASGGGAAGYEQYF
TRBD2 . TRBJ2-7 TRBV5-6 TGTGCCAGCAGCGGGGGGACTAGCGGGGGCCACGACGAGCAGTACTTC CASSGGTSGGHDEQYF
. few TRBJ1-1 TRBV19 TGTGCCAGTAAGAGGGCCGCCGAAGCTTTCTTT CASKRAAEAFF
. . TRBJ2-1 TRBV5-1 TGCGCCAGCAGCCCCGGAACTAGCAGGAATGAGCAGTTCTTC CASSPGTSRNEQFF
. . TRBJ1-2 TRBV6-1 TGTGCCAGCAGTGTGACAGATCCTAACTATGGCTACACCTTC CASSVTDPNYGYTF
. . TRBJ2-7 TRBV14 TGTGCCAGCAGCCATCCCCACACGGGGGGCCACGAGCAGTACTTC CASSHPHTGGHEQYF
. . TRBJ1-5 TRBV2 TGTGCCAGCAGTCGAAGGACAGAGAATCAGCCCCAGCATTTT CASSRRTENQPQHF
TRBD1 . TRBJ1-5 TRBV23-1 TGCGCCAGCGACAGGGATGAGGGCAATCAGCCCCAGCATTTT CASDRDEGNQPQHF
TRBD1 . TRBJ2-1 TRBV30 TGTGCCTGGGGACAGGCGGACTACAATGAGCAGTTCTTC CAWGQADYNEQFF
TRBD1 . TRBJ2-7 TRBV14 TGTGCCAGCAGCCCCGGGACAGGAATCTACGAGCAGTACTTC CASSPGTGIYEQYF
. . TRBJ1-1 TRBV5-1 TGCGCCACCTCCCGGTTAGGGGGCACTGAAGCTTTCTTT CATSRLGGTEAFF
TRBD2 . TRBJ2-3 TRBV29-1 TGCAGCGTCACCCCGGGAGGTACAGATACGCAGTATTTT CSVTPGGTDTQYF
. few TRBJ2-6 TRBV6-5 TGTGCCAGCACCGGACTACGCTCTGGGGCCAACGTCCTGACTTTC CASTGLRSGANVLTF
TRBD1 . TRBJ2-1 TRBV29-1 TGCAGCGTTGAAGATCAACCAGGGGGTGGGAACAATGAGCAGTTCTTC CSVEDQPGGGNNEQFF